The table lists the clone carrying this TCR beta chain with many counts. Antigen unknown. The sample belongs to a study of beta chain features in type 1 diabetes. Study-level results: People with Type 1 diabetes carried modestly yet significantly shorter TCRB CDR3s in all four CD4+ subsets.

TCRB transcripts that were expressed got sequenced, as all of the isolated RNA had been reverse transcribed. The protocol was immunoSEQ multiplex PCR, while the TCRdb copy is restricted to in-frame clones and leaves out a portion. The sample includes around 130,000 clones, about a sixth of them seen just once. The CDR3 has 11 residues. Losses at the gene ends were 6 bases for V and 9 bases for J; bases not matched to a gene: 7. Per the germline V gene, CDR1 is DFQATT and CDR2 is SNEGSKA (reference sequence). This TCR was recovered from a young man with type 1 diabetes. Material for sequencing was central memory CD4+ T cells from blood. The J gene is TRBJ1-1, the V gene TRBV20-1; 7 positions agree with TRBD1. This CDR3 is CSASGQTKAFF. The CDR3 DNA reads TGCAGTGCCTCGGGACAGACTAAAGCTTTCTTT.